A selection of T cell receptor beta chains follows, all from one sample in a study of CD8 T cells in ankylosing spondylitis. TCRdb independently ran MiXCR on the 5' RACE reads; one entry per CDR3 protein. Among 150,000 to 200,000 distinct CDR3 sequences, 18% were seen once, and the ten largest hold about 8.2%. Sequencing used blood, either unsorted or a sorted T cell fraction (not recorded which). These TCRs come from a male donor with ankylosing spondylitis or in good health (not recorded which). Both conserved end residues are part of each CDR3. Fields, in order: CDR3 protein, CDR3 DNA, clone size, D gene, J gene, V gene. The D gene is left open where the match is weak. A row's size may be missing; if present it is once, few, many or a size class.

CAISDGGHLNTEAFF	TGTGCCATCAGTGATGGGGGACATCTGAACACTGAAGCTTTCTTT	many	.	TRBJ1-1	TRBV10-3
CASTSPGTLAEQYF	TGTGCCAGCACTTCTCCAGGGACTTTGGCCGAGCAGTACTTC	many	.	TRBJ2-7	TRBV28
CASRNKGGAYEQYF	TGTGCCAGCAGAAACAAGGGGGGAGCCTACGAGCAGTACTTC	.	.	TRBJ2-7	TRBV28
CSVGPRLRTDTQYF	TGCAGCGTTGGGCCTAGGTTGAGGACAGATACGCAGTATTTT	many	.	TRBJ2-3	TRBV29-1
CASSEEGTPPYNEQFF	TGTGCCAGCAGTGAAGAGGGGACACCCCCCTACAATGAGCAGTTCTTC	many	.	TRBJ2-1	TRBV6-1
CASSAGTGNTEAFF	TGCGCCAGCAGTGCCGGGACGGGGAACACTGAAGCTTTCTTT	many	.	TRBJ1-1	TRBV5-1
CASSIDRVTNVLTF	TGTGCCAGCAGTATAGACAGGGTTACCAACGTCCTGACTTTC	many	TRBD1	TRBJ2-6	TRBV12-3/TRBV12-4
CSASDGPAHQPQHF	TGCAGTGCTTCGGACGGGCCTGCGCATCAGCCCCAGCATTTT	many	.	TRBJ1-5	TRBV20-1
CASSLGTVSNQPQHF	TGTGCCAGCAGCTTGGGGACAGTTAGCAATCAGCCCCAGCATTTT	.	TRBD1	TRBJ1-5	TRBV11-2
CASSFRRGGGREKLFF	TGTGCCAGCAGTTTTCGACGGGGAGGGGGTCGGGAAAAACTGTTTTTT	many	.	TRBJ1-4	TRBV6-5
CASSAGTSGSDEQFF	TGCGCCAGCAGCGCCGGGACTAGCGGGTCTGATGAGCAGTTCTTC	.	TRBD2	TRBJ2-1	TRBV5-1
CASSREETQYF	TGTGCCAGCAGCCGCGAAGAGACCCAGTACTTC	many	.	TRBJ2-5	TRBV5-6
CASSLGGMANEKLFF	TGTGCCAGCAGCTTAGGGGGAATGGCGAATGAAAAACTGTTTTTT	few	.	TRBJ1-4	TRBV7-9
CACSQTSGRPSTGELFF	TGTGCCTGCTCTCAGACTAGCGGGAGGCCCAGCACCGGGGAGCTGTTTTTT	.	TRBD2	TRBJ2-2	TRBV3-1
CASSPDSDNSPLHF	TGTGCCAGCAGCCCCGACAGTGATAATTCACCCCTCCACTTT	.	.	TRBJ1-6	TRBV7-9
CASSPGTSNQPQHF	TGCGCCAGCAGCCCTGGGACTAGCAATCAGCCCCAGCATTTT	.	.	TRBJ1-5	TRBV5-1
CSVEGNTGRSGYSYEQYF	TGCAGCGTTGAAGGCAATACAGGGCGGAGTGGTTACTCCTACGAGCAGTACTTC	.	.	TRBJ2-7	TRBV29-1
CASSPKREESSYNEQFF	TGCGCCAGCAGCCCAAAGCGGGAGGAAAGCTCCTACAATGAGCAGTTCTTC	.	TRBD2	TRBJ2-1	TRBV4-1
CASSSPARGRGYTF	TGTGCCAGCAGTTCCCCAGCAAGGGGGCGAGGCTACACCTTC	many	TRBD1	TRBJ1-2	TRBV28
CASSSHGGTYEQYF	TGTGCCAGCAGTTCCCACGGGGGGACCTACGAGCAGTACTTC	many	TRBD2	TRBJ2-7	TRBV28
CASSTGEREYPDTQYF	TGTGCCAGCAGCACGGGGGAGCGGGAGTATCCAGATACGCAGTATTTT	few	TRBD2	TRBJ2-3	TRBV12-3/TRBV12-4
CASRFGQQSSYEQYF	TGTGCCAGCAGATTTGGACAGCAATCTTCCTACGAGCAGTACTTC	many	.	TRBJ2-7	TRBV7-8
CASSLDGTPIYEQYF	TGCGCCAGCAGCTTGGACGGGACTCCTATTTACGAGCAGTACTTC	many	.	TRBJ2-7	TRBV5-1
CSVEGTKAYNEQFF	TGCAGCGTTGAGGGGACAAAAGCCTACAATGAGCAGTTCTTC	many	.	TRBJ2-1	TRBV29-1
CASSALKLRALTGELFF	TGTGCCAGCAGCGCATTAAAGCTCCGGGCCCTCACCGGGGAGCTGTTTTTT	many	.	TRBJ2-2	TRBV27
CASSWAGTRQTGELFF	TGTGCCAGCAGCTGGGCCGGGACACGCCAGACCGGGGAGCTGTTTTTT	.	.	TRBJ2-2	TRBV11-2
CASSSRLTSGSSYEQYF	TGTGCCAGCAGCTCAAGGCTGACTAGCGGGAGCTCCTACGAGCAGTACTTC	.	TRBD2	TRBJ2-7	TRBV11-2
CASSSDVGETQYF	TGCGCCAGCAGTTCAGATGTCGGTGAGACCCAGTACTTC	many	.	TRBJ2-5	TRBV5-1
CSARVMGSNQPQHF	TGCAGTGCTAGAGTGATGGGGAGTAATCAGCCCCAGCATTTT	many	.	TRBJ1-5	TRBV20-1
CSARALTSGANTGELFF	TGCAGTGCTAGGGCCCTGACTAGCGGGGCGAACACCGGGGAGCTGTTTTTT	many	TRBD2	TRBJ2-2	TRBV20-1
CASSLLSGANVLTF	TGCGCCAGCAGCTTGCTCTCTGGGGCCAACGTCCTGACTTTC	few	.	TRBJ2-6	TRBV5-1
CASSFSSSGIPFF	TGCGCCAGCAGCTTTTCGTCTAGCGGGATTCCGTTCTTC	many	TRBD2	TRBJ2-1	TRBV5-1
CASSGPGGGVTDTQYF	TGTGCCAGCAGTGGACCCGGTGGCGGAGTCACAGATACGCAGTATTTT	many	.	TRBJ2-3	TRBV6-1
CASSLAAGHYEQYF	TGTGCCAGCAGCTTAGCGGCCGGTCACTACGAGCAGTACTTC	.	.	TRBJ2-7	TRBV7-8
CSARDRQGVGPQHF	TGCAGTGCTAGAGATAGGCAGGGCGTCGGGCCCCAGCATTTT	many	.	TRBJ1-5	TRBV20-1